This is a list of T cell receptor beta chains from one sample in a study. TCRdb reprocessed the 5' RACE reads with MiXCR, giving one entry per CDR3 protein. The profile covers some 40,000 distinct CDR3 sequences, with approximately 31% appearing a single time and around 3.5% taken by the ten largest. The sequencing input was memory CD4+ T cells sorted from a lymph node. The receptors were gathered from a female donor with breast cancer. Each CDR3 is given with its conserved first and last residue. A D gene is named only where the DNA matches it firmly. Clone size is shown for a subset of rows, as once, few, many or a class of expanded clone.

D gene	J gene	clone size	V gene	CDR3 DNA	CDR3 protein
.	TRBJ1-1	.	TRBV25-1	TGTGCCAGCAGCCGAAAGGGGAACACTGAAGCTTTCTTT	CASSRKGNTEAFF
.	TRBJ2-3	.	TRBV11-3	TGTGCCAGCAGCTCCCCCGCCACAGATACGCAGTATTTT	CASSSPATDTQYF
TRBD2	TRBJ2-3	.	TRBV7-3	TGTGCCAGCAGCTCGGGAGGGCCAGTCACAGATACGCAGTATTTT	CASSSGGPVTDTQYF
.	TRBJ2-7	few	TRBV4-3	TGCGCCAGCAGCCAAGATCAGGGGAACTCCTACGAGCAGTACTTC	CASSQDQGNSYEQYF
.	TRBJ2-6	once	TRBV10-3	TGTGCCATCAGTGAGAGGTTGGCCGGACCTGGGGCCAACGTCCTGACTTTC	CAISERLAGPGANVLTF
.	TRBJ2-2	.	TRBV7-9	TGTGCCAGCAGCTTAGCTGGGTTCGGCACCGGGGAGCTGTTTTTT	CASSLAGFGTGELFF
.	TRBJ1-2	few	TRBV27	TGTGCCAGCAGTTTATCCCCAGGGGCGCATGGCTACACCTTC	CASSLSPGAHGYTF
.	TRBJ2-4	.	TRBV28	TGTGCCAGCAGTCCCCGGCGGCCCTGGATTCAGTACTTC	CASSPRRPWIQYF
.	TRBJ2-1	.	TRBV4-1	TGCGCCAGCAGCCAAAGGACTCTCACCTACAATGAGCAGTTCTTC	CASSQRTLTYNEQFF
.	TRBJ2-7	.	TRBV4-1	TGCGCCAGCAGCCAAGAATGGGGGGTTGACTACGAGCAGTACTTC	CASSQEWGVDYEQYF
.	TRBJ1-1	few	TRBV4-2	TGTGCCAGCAGCCAAGCAGGACAGAACACTGAAGCTTTCTTT	CASSQAGQNTEAFF
TRBD2	TRBJ2-2	.	TRBV5-1	TGCGCCAGCAGAGGGAATTTAGCGGGAGACGGTGCGCTGTTTTTT	CASRGNLAGDGALFF
.	TRBJ1-2	.	TRBV6-1	TGTGCCAGCGCCCAGGGGTCCTATGGCTACACCTTC	CASAQGSYGYTF
.	TRBJ2-5	few	TRBV27	TGTGCCAGCAGTTTTATCGGGTGGGCTGGAGAGACCCAGTACTTC	CASSFIGWAGETQYF
.	TRBJ2-3	.	TRBV6-1	TGTGCCAGCAGTGGCGACAGCCCAACAGATACGCAGTATTTT	CASSGDSPTDTQYF
TRBD1	TRBJ2-2	.	TRBV12-3/TRBV12-4	TGTGCCAGCAGCCGGAGACAGGGCGCTCACACCGGGGAGCTGTTTTTT	CASSRRQGAHTGELFF
TRBD2	TRBJ2-2	.	TRBV29-1	TGCAGCGTCTCCGGGACTAGCACCGGGGAGCTGTTTTTT	CSVSGTSTGELFF
.	TRBJ2-2	.	TRBV11-3	TGTGCCAGCAGCTTAGATGTCGGCCAGGGTTTCACCGGGGAGCTGTTTTTT	CASSLDVGQGFTGELFF
.	TRBJ1-2	.	TRBV20-1	TGCAGTGCTAGAGATAGGCGTTACTATGGCTACACCTTC	CSARDRRYYGYTF
.	TRBJ1-4	.	TRBV4-2	TGTGCCAGCAGCCAAGTCGCCGCGGGACAAGGTGGGGAAAAACCGTTTTTT	CASSQVAAGQGGEKPFF
.	TRBJ1-2	.	TRBV7-3	TGTGCCAGCAGCTTCGGATCTGATGGCTACACCTTC	CASSFGSDGYTF
TRBD2	TRBJ2-7	.	TRBV7-9	TGTGCCAGCAGCTTAGCGTTAACTAGCGGTAACTACGAGCAGTACTTC	CASSLALTSGNYEQYF
.	TRBJ1-5	.	TRBV12-3/TRBV12-4	TGTGCCAGCAGATACGTACGGGGCGGCTATAGCAATCAGCCCCAGCATTTT	CASRYVRGGYSNQPQHF